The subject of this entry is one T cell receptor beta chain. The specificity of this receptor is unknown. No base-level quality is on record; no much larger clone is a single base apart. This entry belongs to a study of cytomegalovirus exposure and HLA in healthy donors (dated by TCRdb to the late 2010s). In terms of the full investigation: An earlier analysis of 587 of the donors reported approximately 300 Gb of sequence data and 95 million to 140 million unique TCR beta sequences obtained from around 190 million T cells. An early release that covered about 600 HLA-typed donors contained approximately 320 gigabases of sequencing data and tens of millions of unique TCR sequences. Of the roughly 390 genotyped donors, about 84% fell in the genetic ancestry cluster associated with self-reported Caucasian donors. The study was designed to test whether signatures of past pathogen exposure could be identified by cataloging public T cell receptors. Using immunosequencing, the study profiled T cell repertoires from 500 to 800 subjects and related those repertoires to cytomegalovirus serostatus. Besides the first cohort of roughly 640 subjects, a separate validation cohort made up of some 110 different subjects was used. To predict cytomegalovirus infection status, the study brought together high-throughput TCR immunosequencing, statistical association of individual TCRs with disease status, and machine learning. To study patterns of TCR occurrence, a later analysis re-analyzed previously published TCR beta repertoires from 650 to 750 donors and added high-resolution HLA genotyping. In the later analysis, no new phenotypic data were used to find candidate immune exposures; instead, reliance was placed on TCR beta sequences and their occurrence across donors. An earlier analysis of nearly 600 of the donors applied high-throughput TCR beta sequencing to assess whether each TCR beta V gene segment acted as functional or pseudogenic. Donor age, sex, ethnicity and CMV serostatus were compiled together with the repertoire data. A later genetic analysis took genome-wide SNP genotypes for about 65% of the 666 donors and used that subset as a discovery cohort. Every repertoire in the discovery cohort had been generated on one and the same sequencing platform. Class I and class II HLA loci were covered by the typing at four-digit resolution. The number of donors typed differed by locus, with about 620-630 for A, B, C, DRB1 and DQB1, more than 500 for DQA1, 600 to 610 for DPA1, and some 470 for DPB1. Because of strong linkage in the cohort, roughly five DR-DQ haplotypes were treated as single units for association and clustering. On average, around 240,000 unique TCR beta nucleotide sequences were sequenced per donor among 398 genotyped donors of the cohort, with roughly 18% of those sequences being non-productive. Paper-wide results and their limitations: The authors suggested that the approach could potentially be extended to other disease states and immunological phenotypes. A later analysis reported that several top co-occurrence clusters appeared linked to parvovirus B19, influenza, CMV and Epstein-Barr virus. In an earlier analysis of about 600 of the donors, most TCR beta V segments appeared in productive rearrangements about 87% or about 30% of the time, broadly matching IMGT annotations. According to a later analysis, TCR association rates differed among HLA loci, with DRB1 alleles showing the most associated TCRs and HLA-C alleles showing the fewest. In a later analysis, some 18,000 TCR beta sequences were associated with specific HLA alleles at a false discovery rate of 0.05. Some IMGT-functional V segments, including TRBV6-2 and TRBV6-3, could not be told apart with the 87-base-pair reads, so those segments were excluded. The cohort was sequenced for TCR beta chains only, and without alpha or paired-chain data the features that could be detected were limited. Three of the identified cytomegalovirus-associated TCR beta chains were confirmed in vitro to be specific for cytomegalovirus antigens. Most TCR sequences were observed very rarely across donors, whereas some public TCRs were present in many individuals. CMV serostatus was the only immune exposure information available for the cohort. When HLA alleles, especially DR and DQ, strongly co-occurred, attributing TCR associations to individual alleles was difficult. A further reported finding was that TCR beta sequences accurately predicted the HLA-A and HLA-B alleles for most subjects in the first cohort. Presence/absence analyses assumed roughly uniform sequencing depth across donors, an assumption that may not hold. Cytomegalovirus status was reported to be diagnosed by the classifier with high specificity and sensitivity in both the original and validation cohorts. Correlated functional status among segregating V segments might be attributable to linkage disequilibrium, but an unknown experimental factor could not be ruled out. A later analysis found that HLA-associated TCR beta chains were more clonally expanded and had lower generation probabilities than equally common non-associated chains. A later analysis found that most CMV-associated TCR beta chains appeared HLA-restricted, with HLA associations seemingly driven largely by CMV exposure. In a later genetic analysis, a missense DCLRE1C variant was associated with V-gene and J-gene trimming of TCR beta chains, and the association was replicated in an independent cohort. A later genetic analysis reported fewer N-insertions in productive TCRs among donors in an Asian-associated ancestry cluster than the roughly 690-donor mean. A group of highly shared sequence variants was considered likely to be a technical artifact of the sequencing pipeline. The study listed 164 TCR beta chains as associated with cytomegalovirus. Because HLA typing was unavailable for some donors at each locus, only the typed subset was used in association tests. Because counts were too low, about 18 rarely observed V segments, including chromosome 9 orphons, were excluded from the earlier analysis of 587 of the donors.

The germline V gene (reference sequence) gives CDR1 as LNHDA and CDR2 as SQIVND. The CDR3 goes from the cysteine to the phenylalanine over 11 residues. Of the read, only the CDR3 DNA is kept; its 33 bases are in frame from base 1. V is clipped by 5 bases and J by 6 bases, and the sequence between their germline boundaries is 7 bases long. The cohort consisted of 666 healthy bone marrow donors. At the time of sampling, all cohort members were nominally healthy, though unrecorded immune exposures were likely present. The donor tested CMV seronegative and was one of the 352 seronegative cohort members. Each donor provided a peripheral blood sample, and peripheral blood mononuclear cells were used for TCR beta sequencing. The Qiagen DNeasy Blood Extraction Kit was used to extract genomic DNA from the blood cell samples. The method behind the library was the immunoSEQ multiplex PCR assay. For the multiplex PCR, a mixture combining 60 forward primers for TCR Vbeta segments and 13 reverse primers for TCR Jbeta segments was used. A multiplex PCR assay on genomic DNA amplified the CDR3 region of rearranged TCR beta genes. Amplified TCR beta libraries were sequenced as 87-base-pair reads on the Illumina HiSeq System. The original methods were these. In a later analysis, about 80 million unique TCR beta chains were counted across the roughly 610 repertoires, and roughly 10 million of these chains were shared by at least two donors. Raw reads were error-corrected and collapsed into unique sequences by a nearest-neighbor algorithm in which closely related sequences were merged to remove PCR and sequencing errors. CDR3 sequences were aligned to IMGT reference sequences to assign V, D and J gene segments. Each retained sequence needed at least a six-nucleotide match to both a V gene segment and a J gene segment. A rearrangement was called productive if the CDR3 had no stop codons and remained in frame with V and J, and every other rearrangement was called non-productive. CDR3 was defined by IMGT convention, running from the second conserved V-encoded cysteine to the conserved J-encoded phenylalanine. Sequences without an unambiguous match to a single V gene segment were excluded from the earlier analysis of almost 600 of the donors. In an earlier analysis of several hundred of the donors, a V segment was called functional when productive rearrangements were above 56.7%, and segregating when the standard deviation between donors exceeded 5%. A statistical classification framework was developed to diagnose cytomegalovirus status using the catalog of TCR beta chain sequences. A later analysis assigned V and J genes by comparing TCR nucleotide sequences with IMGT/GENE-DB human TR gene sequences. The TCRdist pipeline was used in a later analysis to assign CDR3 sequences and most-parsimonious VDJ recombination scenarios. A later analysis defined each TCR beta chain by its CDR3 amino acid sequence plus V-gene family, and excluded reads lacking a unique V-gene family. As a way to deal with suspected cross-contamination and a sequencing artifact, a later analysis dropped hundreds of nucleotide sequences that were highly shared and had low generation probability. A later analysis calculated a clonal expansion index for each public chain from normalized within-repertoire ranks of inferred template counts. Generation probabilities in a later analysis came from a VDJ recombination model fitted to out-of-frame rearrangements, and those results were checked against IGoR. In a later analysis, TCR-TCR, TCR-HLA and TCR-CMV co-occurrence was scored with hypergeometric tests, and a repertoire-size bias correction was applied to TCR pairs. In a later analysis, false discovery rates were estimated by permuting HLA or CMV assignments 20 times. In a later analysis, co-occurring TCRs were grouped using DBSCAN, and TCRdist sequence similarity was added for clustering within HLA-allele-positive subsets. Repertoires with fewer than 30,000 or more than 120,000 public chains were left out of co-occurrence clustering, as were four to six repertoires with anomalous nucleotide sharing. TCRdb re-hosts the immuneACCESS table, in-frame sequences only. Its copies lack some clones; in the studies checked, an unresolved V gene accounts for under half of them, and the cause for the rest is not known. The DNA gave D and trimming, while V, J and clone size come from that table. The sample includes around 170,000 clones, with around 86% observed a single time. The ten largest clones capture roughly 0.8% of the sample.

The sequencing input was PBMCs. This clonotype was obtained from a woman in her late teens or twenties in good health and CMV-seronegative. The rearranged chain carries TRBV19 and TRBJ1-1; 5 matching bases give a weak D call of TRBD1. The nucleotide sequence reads TGTGCCAGTAGTGGCAGGGCTGAAGCTTTCTTT. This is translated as CASSGRAEAFF.